One and the same sample provided the 6 T cell receptor beta chains below, sequenced in a study of T cells expressing NK-cell markers. TCRdb re-called the 5' RACE reads and catalogs CDR3 proteins one per entry, DNA excluded. Its table lists under 500,000 distinct CDR3 sequences. Specimen: blood T cells: a sorted CD56 or NKG2C T cell subset, CD4+ or CD8+ T cells, or bulk PBMC T cells (not recorded which). All receptors come from a woman between 18 and 70 years old in good health.

The chain combines TRBV11-2 with TRBJ1-1. CDR1 SGHAT and CDR2 FQNNGV come from the germline V gene. The CDR3 is made up of 14 amino acids. The CDR3 reads CASSSQTANTEAFF.

This sequence joins TRBV19 and TRBJ2-5; TCRdb's assignment of TRBD1 cannot be checked, as there is no DNA. The CDR3 is 13 residues long. Germline CDR1 reads LNHDA; CDR2 reads SQIVND (reference sequence). CDR3 sequence reads: CASSWTEQETQYF.

The chain carries TRBV20-1 and TRBJ2-1. CDR1 and CDR2 (germline): DFQATT, SNEGSKA (reference sequence). The CDR3 contains 11 residues. CDR3 in amino acids: CSATQASEQFF.

This sequence joins TRBV18 and TRBJ2-1; lacking DNA, the TRBD1 call made by TCRdb goes unchecked. Germline V gene data show CDR1 as KGHSH and CDR2 as LQKENI. The CDR3 extends over 15 amino acids. The CDR3 sequence: CASSPLQGLDNEQFF.

The chain uses TRBV11-3 and TRBJ2-2; TCRdb's D call of TRBD1 is untestable without DNA. The CDR3 is 15 amino acids. The germline gives CDR1 SGHNT, CDR2 YENEEA. The CDR3 loop reads CASSSQTGNTGELFF.

The chain recombines TRBV27 with TRBJ2-7. This CDR3 has 16 residues. The germline CDR1 and CDR2 sequences are MNHEY and SMNVEV (reference sequence). CDR3 sequence reads: CASSLSPRGAPHEQYF.